This TCR beta chain was found in a study of blood T cell repertoires in COVID-19. Across the study: Samples taken during acute and convalescent COVID-19 were collected in the United States, Italy and Spain.

Followed over time, Seattle patients had been enrolled while infection was active. As handled by the study authors: Researchers report that nucleated cell counts were estimated from reference gene primer amplification. TCRdb's table, derived via immunoSEQ multiplex PCR, lists solely in-frame clones and lacks some. V and J calls and clone size are those listed in that table; D and trimming were worked out from the DNA. The data contain about 76,000 clones, about 85% of them singletons. Germline V lookup: CDR1 SNHLY, CDR2 FYNNEI. With V trimmed by 2 bases and J by 8 bases, 10 bases remained unmatched. The CDR3 runs 18 residues.

The chain links TRBV2 to TRBJ2-1, with 15 bases matching TRBD2. The sequencing input was peripheral blood. The TCR was taken from a man aged 60-69 years with COVID-19, enrolled during active disease. The DNA of the CDR3 is TGTGCCAGCAGTGAAAAGTTGGGACTAGCGGGAGGAGGGGATGAGCAGTTCTTC. As protein: CASSEKLGLAGGGDEQFF.